The rows below give T cell receptor beta chains drawn from one sample of a study of T cells in Graves' hyperthyroidism and ophthalmopathy. TCRdb ran MiXCR on the multiplex PCR reads and lists one entry per CDR3 protein. The data hold more than 650,000 distinct CDR3 sequences, with about 15% observed a single time. Sequences were obtained from blood. These receptor sequences come from a woman younger than 30 with Graves' hyperthyroidism. Each CDR3 is given with its conserved first and last residue. A D gene is named only where the DNA matches it firmly. For some rows the clone size is stated as once, few or many, or as a class when expanded; others skip it.

>many|TRBD2|TRBJ2-7|TRBV11-2
CASSLPTSGRAYEQYF
TGTGCCAGCAGCTTACCGACTAGCGGGAGGGCCTACGAGCAGTACTTC
>-|TRBD1|TRBJ1-1|TRBV6-1
CASRPRGMNTEAFF
TGTGCCAGCAGACCCAGGGGGATGAACACTGAAGCTTTCTTT
>few|-|TRBJ2-7|TRBV5-1
CASSGGGGSYEQYF
TGCGCCAGCAGCGGGGGTGGGGGCTCCTACGAGCAGTACTTC
>-|-|TRBJ2-1|TRBV11-1
CASSLVIRDINEQFF
TGTGCCAGCAGCTTAGTCATCCGGGATATTAATGAGCAGTTCTTC
>many|TRBD2|TRBJ2-1|TRBV7-3
CASSLGGGSYNEQFF
TGTGCCAGCAGCTTGGGCGGGGGCTCCTACAATGAGCAGTTCTTC
>many|-|TRBJ1-3|TRBV5-6
CASSLGQSGHTIYF
TGTGCCAGCAGCTTGGGACAATCCGGACACACCATATATTTT
>many|TRBD2|TRBJ2-3|TRBV2
CASRNLADFTDTQYF
TGTGCCAGCAGAAATCTAGCGGACTTCACAGATACGCAGTATTTT
>few|TRBD1|TRBJ2-3|TRBV6-2/TRBV6-3
CASTPPPGQPPSTDTQYF
TGTGCCAGCACCCCCCCCCCGGGACAGCCTCCTAGCACAGATACGCAGTATTTT
>-|TRBD2|TRBJ2-3|TRBV6-1
CASSYPAAGSTDTQYF
TGTGCCAGCAGTTATCCGGCAGCGGGAAGCACAGATACGCAGTATTTT
>many|TRBD2|TRBJ2-5|TRBV20-1
CSARGPWRGEETQYF
TGCAGTGCTAGAGGCCCATGGCGGGGGGAAGAGACCCAGTACTTC
>-|-|TRBJ1-1|TRBV7-9
CASSLGGQGFTEAFF
TGTGCCAGCAGCTTAGGGGGGCAGGGGTTCACTGAAGCTTTCTTT
>many|-|TRBJ1-2|TRBV29-1
CSVGGAGYGYTF
TGCAGCGTTGGGGGGGCCGGCTATGGCTACACCTTC
>-|TRBD2|TRBJ2-1|TRBV5-5
CASSWTIAGAPNEQFF
TGTGCCAGCAGCTGGACAATAGCGGGAGCTCCCAATGAGCAGTTCTTC
>few|-|TRBJ2-1|TRBV29-1
CSVEDGRETWNEQFF
TGCAGCGTTGAAGACGGCCGGGAAACTTGGAATGAGCAGTTCTTC
>many|-|TRBJ2-1|TRBV7-9
CASSSGPLISNEQFF
TGTGCCAGCAGCTCTGGACCCTTAATATCCAATGAGCAGTTCTTC
>many|-|TRBJ1-6|TRBV28
CASSSGTPPLHF
TGTGCCAGCAGTTCTGGGACACCACCCCTCCACTTT
>many|TRBD2|TRBJ2-1|TRBV2
CASSLRLAGSFNEQFF
TGTGCCAGCAGTCTGCGACTAGCGGGGAGTTTCAATGAGCAGTTCTTC
>many|TRBD2|TRBJ2-1|TRBV5-6
CASSLAGLAGGYNEQFF
TGTGCCAGCAGCTTGGCCGGACTAGCGGGAGGCTACAATGAGCAGTTCTTC
>few|-|TRBJ1-6|TRBV4-3
CASSQGVQGRNSPLHF
TGCGCCAGCAGCCAAGGTGTGCAGGGACGAAATTCACCCCTCCACTTT
>few|-|TRBJ1-1|TRBV15
CATSRVAYTEAFF
TGTGCCACCAGCAGAGTCGCGTACACTGAAGCTTTCTTT
>few|TRBD1|TRBJ2-7|TRBV30
CAWKYRGLSEQYF
TGTGCCTGGAAATACAGGGGGCTCAGCGAGCAGTACTTC
>-|-|TRBJ2-7|TRBV6-2/TRBV6-3
CASSRGLAAVQYF
TGTGCCAGCAGTCGGGGCCTGGCTGCGGTGCAGTACTTC
>-|-|TRBJ2-7|TRBV10-3
CAISPGIGSYEQYF
TGTGCCATTTCTCCCGGGATTGGGAGCTACGAGCAGTACTTC
>few|-|TRBJ2-2|TRBV7-3
CASSLIPGLNTGELFF
TGTGCCAGCAGCTTAATCCCAGGGTTGAACACCGGGGAGCTGTTTTTT
>few|TRBD2|TRBJ2-5|TRBV7-3
CASSLTGGTSVGTQYF
TGTGCCAGCAGCTTAACGGGCGGGACTAGCGTTGGGACCCAGTACTTC